This T cell receptor (beta chain) comes out of a study of T-cell memory formation after mild COVID-19 (dated by TCRdb to 2020 to 2023). In the study overall: TCR sequence clusters from the two donors were largely donor specific. Two young, previously healthy adult volunteers made up the cohort, one male and one female. Longitudinal TCRalpha and TCRbeta repertoire sequencing tracked T-cell clones expanding and contracting after mild COVID-19 in two donors. The full study reports these points: Contracting CD4+ clones appeared mostly in the CM and EM memory subsets, whereas CD8+ clones were enriched in EMRA. Only two mild cases were covered in the study, and larger cohorts including severe cases with pre-infection samples were considered necessary. Clones that contracted from day 15 to 85 showed balanced CD4/CD8 phenotypes, whereas a second wave of clones that expanded from day 15 to 37 leaned towards CD4+. The detection of some responding clones in pre-infection memory suggests that pre-existing cross-reactive memory T cells joined the SARS-CoV-2 response. SARS-CoV-2 specificity was not confirmed for the second-wave clones peaking on day 37.

Ficoll-Paque density gradient centrifugation was the method used to isolate PBMCs. Regarding this clonotype: The antigen it recognizes is unknown. Per-nucleotide qualities are absent, and no much larger clonotype sits a single base away.

The listed sequencing device is Illumina NovaSeq 6000. TCRalpha and TCRbeta cDNA libraries were built by 5'RACE with constant-segment primers, adding sample barcodes and unique molecular identifiers. RNA was extracted from every sample with Trizol reagent. Libraries were amplified in two PCR steps, with a second sample barcode and Illumina TruSeq adapters added in the second step. Sequencing of the libraries was done on an Illumina NovaSeq, producing 2 x 150 bp paired-end reads. The original methods were these. Demultiplexing of reads and collapsing into UMI-guided consensus sequences were performed with migec v1.2.7. Using mixcr v2.1.11, UMI consensuses were aligned to TRA and TRB V and J templates and then assembled into clonotypes. A clonotype was counted as expanded or contracted only when both edgeR and NoisET called the clonotype significant, with the noise models trained on biological replicates. For edgeR calls, a false discovery rate-adjusted p below 0.01 and a log2 fold-change threshold of 1 were applied. As an exploratory analysis of dynamics, PCA with hierarchical clustering was applied to max-normalized trajectories of the 1000 most abundant clonotypes. Separately sequenced CD4+ and CD8+ repertoires were used to assign the CD4 or CD8 phenotype of responding clones. TCRdb applied fastp at Q25 and MiXCR to the public reads, then kept only in-frame beta chains. Identical CDR3 protein sequences are pooled into one entry, listed with their most common genes and DNA. TCRdb, rather than the study authors, made the V and J calls. The sample includes some 290,000 distinct CDR3 sequences, with around 15% observed a single time. 20% to 25% of the sample rests with the top ten.

The CDR3 runs 14 amino acids, cysteine and phenylalanine included. CDR3 DNA is the only sequence kept; it has 42 bases, read in frame from the first base. V is clipped by 5 bases and J by 4 bases, and the sequence between their germline boundaries is 14 bases long. CDR1 MNHEY and CDR2 SVGEGT were looked up in the germline V gene. Sequenced input: PBMCs or a T cell subset sorted from them (not recorded which). The origin of this receptor is a man younger than 30 who had mild COVID-19 (a few samples of this study predate the infection). The sample titles of this study are shuffled in the database, so cell type and time point are left out; the donor was told from shared clones. The rearrangement joined TRBV6-2 or TRBV6-3 to TRBJ1-1; no D gene call is confident. The sequenced DNA is TGTGCCAGCAGTCCCAACCCCGTCCTCACTGAAGCTTTCTTT. It translates to CASSPNPVLTEAFF.